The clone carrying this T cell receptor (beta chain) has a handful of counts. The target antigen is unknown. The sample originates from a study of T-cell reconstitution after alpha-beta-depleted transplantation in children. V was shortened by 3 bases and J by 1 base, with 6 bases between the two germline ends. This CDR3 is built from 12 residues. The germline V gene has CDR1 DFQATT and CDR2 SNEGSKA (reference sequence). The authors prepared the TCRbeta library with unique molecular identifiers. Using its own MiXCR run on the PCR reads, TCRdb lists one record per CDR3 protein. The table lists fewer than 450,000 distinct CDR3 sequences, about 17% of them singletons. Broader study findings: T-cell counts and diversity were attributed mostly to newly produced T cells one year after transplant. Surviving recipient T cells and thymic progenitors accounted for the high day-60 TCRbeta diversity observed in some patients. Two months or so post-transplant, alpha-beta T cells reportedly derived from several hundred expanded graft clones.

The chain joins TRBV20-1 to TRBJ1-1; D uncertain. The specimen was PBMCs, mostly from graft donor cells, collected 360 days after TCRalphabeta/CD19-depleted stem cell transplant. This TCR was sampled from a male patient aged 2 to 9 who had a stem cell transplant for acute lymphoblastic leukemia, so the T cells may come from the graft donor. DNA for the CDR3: TGCAGTGCTAGTAGGGCGAACACTGAAGCTTTCTTT. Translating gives CSASRANTEAFF.